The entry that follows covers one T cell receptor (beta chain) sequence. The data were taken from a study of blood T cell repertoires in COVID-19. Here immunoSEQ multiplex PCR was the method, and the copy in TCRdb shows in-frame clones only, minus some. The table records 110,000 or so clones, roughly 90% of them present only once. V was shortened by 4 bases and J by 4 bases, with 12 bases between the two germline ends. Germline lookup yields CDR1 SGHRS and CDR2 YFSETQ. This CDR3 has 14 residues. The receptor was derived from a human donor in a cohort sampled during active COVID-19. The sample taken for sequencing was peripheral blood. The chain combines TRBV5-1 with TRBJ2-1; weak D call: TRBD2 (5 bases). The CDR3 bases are TGCGCCAGCAGCCCCATAGAGGGTTACAATGAGCAGTTCTTC. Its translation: CASSPIEGYNEQFF.